Shown below are 24 T cell receptor beta chains from a single sample sequenced in a study of T cells after yellow fever vaccination. TCRdb analysed the 5' RACE reads with MiXCR anew, one entry per CDR3 protein. This sample yields 200,000 to 300,000 distinct CDR3 sequences, of which roughly 13% are seen a single time; roughly 0.5% belongs to the top ten. The source material was CD4+ T cells sorted from PBMCs, sampled 45 days after the yellow fever booster vaccination. These receptors came from a man under 40 who received the YFV17D yellow fever vaccine.

V gene TRBV27 combines with J gene TRBJ2-1; 13 nucleotides align to TRBD2. The CDR3 consists of 16 residues. J was trimmed by 1 base and V by 8 bases; bases with no gene match: 5. CDR1 is MNHEY, CDR2 SMNVEV, per germline (reference sequence). The CDR3 protein is CASGGLAGPSYNEQFF. In DNA form, the CDR3 reads TGTGCCAGCGGGGGACTAGCGGGGCCGTCCTACAATGAGCAGTTCTTC.

The chain joins TRBV6-5 to TRBJ2-7; D is undetermined. There are 12 residues in the CDR3. The V end was cut by 4 bases, the J end by 5 bases, with 9 bases between. Germline CDR1 and CDR2: MNHEY and SVGAGI. CDR3 DNA: TGTGCCAGCAGTTCCTTTCTGAACGAGCAGTACTTC. It specifies CASSSFLNEQYF.

CDR3 coding DNA: TGTGCCACCAGCAGAGGGGGGGTAGCGGGAGGCCAAGAGACCCAGTACTTC. Its translation is CATSRGGVAGGQETQYF. The rearrangement joins TRBV15 to TRBJ2-5; 10 positions agree with TRBD2. This CDR3 contains 17 residues. Per germline, CDR1 LNHNV and CDR2 YYDKDF (reference sequence). J lost 1 base, V lost 1 base, and 6 bases had no gene match.

The genes are TRBV20-1 and TRBJ2-7; 7 bases agree with TRBD1. This CDR3 is built from 14 residues. Germline lookup yields CDR1 DFQATT and CDR2 SNEGSKA (reference sequence). V shed 6 bases and J 3 bases; nucleotides not matched to a gene: 11. Here the CDR3 DNA reads TGCAGTGCCCTACCGACAGGGCTCCGCTACGAGCAGTACTTC. It translates to CSALPTGLRYEQYF.

This clonotype was seen more than once but under ten times. The chain uses TRBV28 and TRBJ2-7, with D perhaps matching TRBD2 (6 bases). V was trimmed by 7 bases and J by 4 bases, leaving 11 bases between them. The CDR3 spans 12 residues. The germline V gene has CDR1 MDHEN and CDR2 SYDVKM. CDR3 amino acids: CASKRLGYEQYF. The DNA of the CDR3 is TGTGCCAGCAAGCGACTAGGATACGAGCAGTACTTC.

The J gene is TRBJ1-2, the V gene TRBV6-6, with D tentatively TRBD1 (5 bases). CDR3 size: 11 residues. CDR1 and CDR2 from the germline V gene are MNHNY and SVGAGI (reference sequence). Trimming stripped 6 bases from V and 10 bases from J, with 12 bases between. This CDR3 reads CASSRRVDYTF. Written as DNA, the CDR3 is TGTGCCAGCAGCCGCAGGGTTGACTACACCTTC.

This clonotype has only one observation. J is TRBJ2-5 and V is TRBV9; tentatively, D is TRBD1 (6 bases). CDR3 length: 16 residues. V was cut by 0 bases and J by 0 bases, with 12 bases left in between. Germline V gene data show CDR1 as SGDLS and CDR2 as YYNGEE. In nucleotides, the CDR3 is TGTGCCAGCAGCGTAGCCCCGCAGGGGAACCAAGAGACCCAGTACTTC. It specifies CASSVAPQGNQETQYF.

V usage is TRBV29-1 and J usage is TRBJ2-7, with 7 bases lining up with TRBD1. The germline CDR1 and CDR2 sequences are SQVTM and ANQGSEA. The junction had 15 bases not matched to a gene; V was cut back by 8 bases and J by 5 bases. This CDR3 contains 14 residues. CDR3 bases: TGCAGCCAACTACCCGTTGGACAGGATAACGAGCAGTACTTC. This codes for CSQLPVGQDNEQYF.

The V call is TRBV5-4, the J call TRBJ2-7; TRBD2 matches at 8 bases. CDR1 and CDR2 from the germline V gene are SGHNT and YYREEE (reference sequence). The CDR3 totals 16 residues. Trimming took 4 bases from V and 6 from J; bases not matched to a gene: 15. This CDR3 is CASSQTPTSVLSEQYF. CDR3 DNA sequence: TGTGCCAGCAGCCAAACCCCGACTAGCGTTCTCAGCGAGCAGTACTTC.

The chain joins TRBV3-1 to TRBJ2-4; 13 nucleotides agree with TRBD2. Trimming removed 0 bases from V and 0 bases from J; junction bases left unmatched: 5. CDR3 length: 19 residues. CDR1 is LGHDT, CDR2 YNNKEL, per germline (reference sequence). CDR3 residues: CASSQEPGLAGTAKNIQYF. The DNA for the CDR3 is TGTGCCAGCAGCCAAGAACCGGGACTAGCGGGGACAGCCAAAAACATTCAGTACTTC.

The table lists this clonotype with many counts. The CDR3 DNA sequence: TGTGCCAGCCTTAGAGGGAGCGGGCTGTACGAGCAGTACTTC. It encodes CASLRGSGLYEQYF. The chain carries TRBV28 and TRBJ2-7, with a possible D match to TRBD2 (6 bases). The CDR3 is made up of 14 amino acids. V lost 8 bases to trimming and J lost 4 bases, with 18 bases between them. Germline V gene sequence: CDR1 MDHEN, CDR2 SYDVKM.

This sequence joins TRBV6-1 and TRBJ2-2; 7 bases are a match to TRBD1. Looked up from germline, CDR1 is MNHNS and CDR2 is SASEGT. Unmatched junction bases numbered 11, after V lost 9 bases and J lost 7 bases. CDR3 length equals 14 residues. CDR3 in DNA: TGTGCCAGAAGCACGCAGGGGGATAGCGGGGAGCTGTTTTTT. Amino acid sequence: CARSTQGDSGELFF.

This rearrangement joins TRBV6-1 to TRBJ2-7; 11 nucleotides line up with TRBD2. CDR1 is MNHNS and CDR2 is SASEGT in the germline V gene. Trimming took 5 bases from V and 2 from J; bases not matched to a gene: 5. This CDR3 comprises 15 residues. The CDR3 is CASSLTSGGTYEQYF. The CDR3 bases are TGTGCCAGCAGTCTAACTAGCGGGGGAACCTACGAGCAGTACTTC.

The genes are TRBV7-2 and TRBJ2-1, with 9 bases that match TRBD2. There are 16 residues in the CDR3. CDR1 and CDR2 from the germline V gene are SGHTA and FQGNSA. The trim removed 3 bases at V and 0 bases at J, leaving 3 bases unmatched. The CDR3 region is CASSFGSGSSYNEQFF. CDR3 nucleotides: TGTGCCAGCAGCTTCGGTAGCGGGAGCTCCTACAATGAGCAGTTCTTC.

The chain carries TRBV7-6 and TRBJ1-1; a possible D gene is TRBD1 (5 bases). The germline CDR1 and CDR2 sequences are SGHVS and FNYEAQ. Trimming cost V 1 base and J 12 bases, with 18 bases left between them. CDR3 length: 14 residues. This chain's CDR3 is CASSLVSGGASPFF. Written as DNA, the CDR3 is TGTGCCAGCAGCTTAGTGTCTGGAGGGGCGAGTCCTTTCTTT.

The chain has TRBV20-1 and TRBJ2-2, with TRBD1 identical over 8 bases. There are 14 residues in the CDR3. CDR1 is DFQATT, CDR2 SNEGSKA, per germline (reference sequence). Trimming took 4 bases from V and 8 from J; bases not matched to a gene: 9. The CDR3 DNA is TGCAGTGCTAAGGCAGGGGGCGCAGCGGGGGAGCTGTTTTTT. It translates to CSAKAGGAAGELFF.

The chain uses TRBV20-1 and TRBJ2-5, with no clear D. Trimming left V 6 bases short and J 4 bases short, with 9 bases between. The CDR3 extends over 11 amino acids. CDR1 and CDR2 (germline): DFQATT, SNEGSKA (reference sequence). The CDR3: CSAWSRETQYF. The CDR3 DNA sequence: TGCAGTGCCTGGTCTCGAGAGACCCAGTACTTC.

The chain has TRBV7-3 and TRBJ2-2; 13 bases are a match to TRBD2. This CDR3 contains 19 residues. Germline V gene sequence: CDR1 SGHTA, CDR2 FQGTGA. V trimming: 0 bases; J trimming: 3 bases; junction bases outside the gene matches: 7. The CDR3 protein is CASSLTGLAGVLDTGELFF. CDR3 coding DNA: TGTGCCAGCAGCTTAACCGGACTAGCGGGAGTTTTGGACACCGGGGAGCTGTTTTTT. Based on the CDR3 plus reference TRBV7-3 and TRBJ2-2, the full variable domain is GAGVSQTPSNKVTEKGKYVELRCDPISGHTALYWYRQSLGQGPEFLIYFQGTGAADDSGLPNDRFFAVRPEGSVSTLKIQRTERGDSAVYLCASSLTGLAGVLDTGELFFGEGSRLTVL.

The chain uses TRBV7-2 and TRBJ1-4; D perhaps matches TRBD1 (6 bases). This CDR3 region has 15 residues. Germline V gene data show CDR1 as SGHTA and CDR2 as FQGNSA. V lost 3 bases, J lost 8 bases, and 16 bases lay in between. The CDR3 is CASSLGQQGLEKLFF. Written as DNA, the CDR3 is TGTGCCAGCAGCTTGGGGCAACAGGGCTTAGAAAAACTGTTTTTT.

A few counts support this clonotype. The chain uses TRBV29-1 and TRBJ1-4; D gene unclear. This CDR3 region has 13 residues. V was clipped by 2 bases and J by 7 bases, with 11 bases between them. Germline V gene lookup returns CDR1 SQVTM and CDR2 ANQGSEA. This CDR3 is CSVEWGTGEKLFF. CDR3 bases: TGCAGCGTTGAATGGGGTACGGGTGAAAAACTGTTTTTT.

The chain couples TRBV12-2 to TRBJ2-1. TRBV12-2 constitutes a pseudogene. This CDR3 spans 15 amino acids. CDR3 region: CASRSRLPVHNEQFF. CDR3 DNA: TGTGCAAGTCGCTCAAGGCTTCCGGTCCACAATGAGCAGTTCTTC.

The rearrangement joins TRBV28 to TRBJ2-1; TRBD2 aligns across 14 bases. The V segment lost 5 bases and the J segment 8 bases; nucleotides outside the gene matches: 11. The CDR3 totals 17 residues. CDR1 is MDHEN and CDR2 is SYDVKM in the germline V gene. CDR3 loop: CASSPNPTSGRAHEQFF. The CDR3 DNA is TGTGCCAGCAGTCCAAACCCGACTAGCGGGAGGGCCCATGAGCAGTTCTTC.

This clonotype was seen ten or more times. In DNA, the CDR3 is TGTGCCAGTTACCTAAAGGGCCGCTACGAGCAGTACTTC. It yields the protein CASYLKGRYEQYF. V gene TRBV28 combines with J gene TRBJ2-7; D gene unclear. CDR1 MDHEN and CDR2 SYDVKM come from the germline V gene. Between the trimmed V and J ends, which lost 9 bases and 3 bases, there was a span of 15 bases. The CDR3 sequence is 13 residues long.

The genes are TRBV7-8 and TRBJ2-7, with D perhaps assigned TRBD1 or TRBD2 (5 bases each). Germline V gene data show CDR1 as SGHVS and CDR2 as FQNEAQ. The ends were cut back, 3 bases at V and 2 bases at J, with 11 bases in the middle. The CDR3 is made up of 14 amino acids. Here the CDR3 reads CASSFRDPTYEQYF. In nucleotides, the CDR3 is TGTGCCAGCAGCTTCCGGGACCCAACCTACGAGCAGTACTTC. The entire variable domain, with the rest obtained from reference TRBV7-8 and TRBJ2-7, is as follows: GAGVSQSPRYKVAKRGQDVALRCDPISGHVSLFWYQQALGQGPEFLTYFQNEAQLDKSGLPSDRFFAERPEGSVSTLKIQRTQQEDSAVYLCASSFRDPTYEQYFGPGTRLTVT.